One sample yielded the 27 T cell receptor beta chains listed below, sequenced in a study of control samples from healthy donors and cancer patients. Sequenced by immunoSEQ multiplex PCR; TCRdb stores in-frame clones only, minus some. The data show 80,000 or so clones, about 95% seen once. The sample taken for sequencing was blood. These receptors were collected from a middle-aged woman in good health.

Only one count was recorded for this clone. This chain joins TRBV15 and TRBJ2-1, with 10 bases matching TRBD2. The length of the CDR3 is 19 residues. After removal of 5 bases from V and 0 bases from J, the junction contained 13 bases not matched to a gene. Germline V gene data show CDR1 as LNHNV and CDR2 as YYDKDF (reference sequence). The CDR3 bases are TGTGCCACCAGCGTCGGTTCTAGCGGGAGCCCCAACTCCTACAATGAGCAGTTCTTC. This translates into CATSVGSSGSPNSYNEQFF.

V gene TRBV2 combines with J gene TRBJ2-7; TRBD1 is a possible D gene (6 bases). Germline CDR1 reads SNHLY; CDR2 reads FYNNEI. Trimming removed 6 bases at V and 0 bases at J, with 12 bases between. This CDR3 has 14 amino acids. This CDR3 is CASRQGPLSYEQYF. The CDR3, as DNA: TGTGCCAGCAGACAGGGACCCCTCTCCTACGAGCAGTACTTC. Using reference TRBV2 and TRBJ2-7 for the parts outside the CDR3, the full variable domain is EPEVTQTPSHQVTQMGQEVILRCVPISNHLYFYWYRQILGQKVEFLVSFYNNEISEKSEIFDDQFSVERPDGSNFTLKIRSTKLEDSAMYFCASRQGPLSYEQYFGPGTRLTVT.

For this clone: One end of the junction does not line up with germline, which may come from a read error. V and J are TRBV7-7 and TRBJ2-7; no reliable D call. Germline-derived CDR1 and CDR2 are SSHAT and FNYEAQ (reference sequence). CDR3 length: 13 residues. The CDR3 region has the DNA TGTGCTAGCAGCTTAGGCCCTCTGGACGAGCAGTACTTC. Translated, it gives CASSLGPLDEQYF.

The CDR3: CASSFSPGGAYEQYF. The DNA of the CDR3 is TGTGCCAGCAGTTTCTCTCCTGGGGGTGCCTACGAGCAGTACTTC. The chain links TRBV27 to TRBJ2-7; D might be TRBD1 or TRBD2, each matching 5 bases. Germline V lookup: CDR1 MNHEY, CDR2 SMNVEV (reference sequence). CDR3 size: 15 residues. Trimming removed 3 bases at V and 2 bases at J, with 14 bases between.

The chain links TRBV28 to TRBJ1-6; 8 bases match TRBD1. This CDR3 is built from 16 residues. Trimming cost V 6 bases and J 9 bases; bases outside gene matches: 13. Germline V CDR1 and CDR2: MDHEN, SYDVKM. CDR3 nucleotide sequence: TGTGCCAGCAGAGGACAGGGTATGTCTTTTTCTTCACCCCTCCACTTT. Its translation is CASRGQGMSFSSPLHF.

This chain connects TRBV4-1 to TRBJ1-2; possibly TRBD1 for D (5 bases). The V gene's germline CDR1 is MGHRA and CDR2 YSYEKL. The V gene lost 5 bases and the J gene lost 4 bases, with 17 bases spanning the gap. CDR3 size: 15 residues. Here the CDR3 reads CASSDDGGTVYGYTF. Here the CDR3 DNA reads TGCGCCAGCAGCGATGACGGGGGGACGGTCTATGGCTACACCTTC.

This chain connects TRBV27 to TRBJ1-1; D is unresolved. This CDR3 comprises 13 residues. V was clipped by 2 bases and J by 2 bases, with 6 bases between them. CDR1 is MNHEY, CDR2 SMNVEV, per germline (reference sequence). The CDR3 DNA reads TGTGCCAGCAGTTTACAGGCCAACACTGAAGCTTTCTTT. The encoded protein is CASSLQANTEAFF.

This chain links TRBV9 with TRBJ1-4; possibly TRBD1 for D (5 bases). Trimming stripped 0 bases from V and 8 bases from J, with 14 bases between. This CDR3 spans 15 amino acids. Germline lookup yields CDR1 SGDLS and CDR2 YYNGEE. The CDR3 region has the DNA TGTGCCAGCAGCGTAGGCGGCATTGGGGACGAAAAACTGTTTTTT. This translates into CASSVGGIGDEKLFF.

This clone was recorded once. This sequence joins TRBV6-4 and TRBJ1-2, with 8 bases that match TRBD1. The CDR3 is 13 residues long. From germline, CDR1 is MRHNA and CDR2 SNTAGT. V dropped 2 bases and J dropped 8; count of bases not matched to a gene: 4. The CDR3 DNA is TGTGCCAGCAGTGACACAGGGGGAAAAGGCTACACCTTC. Translation gives CASSDTGGKGYTF.

The rearrangement uses TRBV6-5 and TRBJ2-2; 13 positions agree with TRBD2. The ends lost 6 bases at V and 8 bases at J; junction bases unmatched: 6. The CDR3 covers 15 residues. Looked up from germline, CDR1 is MNHEY and CDR2 is SVGAGI. The CDR3 DNA reads TGTGCCAGCAGACAGGGACTAGCGGGGAAAGGGGAGCTGTTTTTT. Residues: CASRQGLAGKGELFF.

The chain joins TRBV7-8 to TRBJ1-5, with 7 bases aligning to TRBD1. CDR1 and CDR2 (germline): SGHVS, FQNEAQ. V dropped 5 bases and J dropped 1; count of bases not matched to a gene: 11. This CDR3 region has 17 residues. The CDR3 is CASSLRQGLLSNQPQHF. In DNA, the CDR3 is TGTGCCAGCAGCCTCAGACAGGGATTATTAAGCAATCAGCCCCAGCATTTT.

This clone was picked up one time. The gene calls are TRBV19 and TRBJ2-3, with D perhaps TRBD2 (6 bases). Germline-derived CDR1 and CDR2 are LNHDA and SQIVND (reference sequence). The CDR3 is 12 residues long. V was shortened by 5 bases and J by 12 bases, with 15 bases between the two germline ends. CDR3 in amino acids: CASSVPGLLQYF. CDR3 coding DNA: TGTGCCAGTAGTGTACCGGGACTCTTACAGTATTTT.

The rearrangement links TRBV19 to TRBJ1-5, with D perhaps TRBD1 (6 bases). Germline V lookup: CDR1 LNHDA, CDR2 SQIVND (reference sequence). V shed 5 bases and J shed 11 bases, with 16 bases lying between them. The CDR3 is 13 amino acids. CDR3 coding DNA: TGTGCCAGTAGTGTAAGACAGGCTATAGCCCAGCATTTT. Protein sequence: CASSVRQAIAQHF.

The chain joins TRBV11-3 to TRBJ2-5, with TRBD1 as a possible D gene (5 bases). CDR3 size: 13 residues. Germline CDR1 reads SGHNT; CDR2 reads YENEEA. Trimming removed 5 bases at V and 5 bases at J, with 12 bases between. CDR3 DNA: TGTGCCAGCAGCCCAGGGATGAGCGAGACCCAGTACTTC. This translates into CASSPGMSETQYF.

This rearrangement joins TRBV6-5 to TRBJ1-4; 7 bases line up with TRBD1. CDR3 length: 14 amino acids. CDR1 and CDR2 from the germline V gene are MNHEY and SVGAGI. V trimming: 1 base; J trimming: 7 bases; junction bases outside the gene matches: 3. CDR3 sequence reads: CASSYWQGGEKLFF. The CDR3, as DNA: TGTGCCAGCAGTTACTGGCAGGGGGGTGAAAAACTGTTTTTT.

V gene TRBV12-3 or TRBV12-4 combines with J gene TRBJ1-3; D uncertain. Trimming pared 4 bases from V and 2 bases from J, leaving 0 bases between. The CDR3 runs to 11 residues. The CDR3: CASSSGNTIYF. The DNA of the CDR3 is TGTGCCAGCAGTTCTGGAAACACCATATATTTT.

Here the CDR3 reads CASTFGTGDYGYTF. The CDR3 DNA follows: TGCGCCAGCACTTTCGGGACAGGAGACTATGGCTACACCTTC. The J gene is TRBJ1-2, the V gene TRBV5-1; 8 bases map to TRBD1. V shed 6 bases and J 3 bases; nucleotides not matched to a gene: 7. In germline, CDR1 is SGHRS, CDR2 YFSETQ. This CDR3 has 14 residues. The full variable domain, rest sourced from reference TRBV5-1 and TRBJ1-2, is KAGVTQTPRYLIKTRGQQVTLSCSPISGHRSVSWYQQTPGQGLQFLFEYFSETQRNKGNFPGRFSGRQFSNSRSEMNVSTLELGDSALYLCASTFGTGDYGYTFGSGTRLTVV.

The rearrangement uses TRBV7-2 and TRBJ1-1; 7 bases align to TRBD1. This CDR3 is 14 amino acids long. Losses at the gene ends were 5 bases for V and 0 bases for J; bases not matched to a gene: 3. In germline, CDR1 is SGHTA, CDR2 FQGNSA. The CDR3 DNA is TGTGCCAGCAGCCGGGACAGCTTGAACACTGAAGCTTTCTTT. Its protein is CASSRDSLNTEAFF.

The chain couples TRBV7-6 to TRBJ2-7, with D possibly matching TRBD2 (5 bases). Germline assignment: CDR1 SGHVS and CDR2 FNYEAQ. Trimming removed 4 bases at V and 3 bases at J, with 16 bases between. The length of the CDR3 is 15 residues. CDR3 sequence (DNA): TGTGCCAGCAGCTCTTTCTCCGGGGTCGGCTACGAGCAGTACTTC. As protein: CASSSFSGVGYEQYF.

The V call is TRBV10-2, the J call TRBJ2-2, with TRBD1 as a possible D gene (5 bases). The CDR3 is 14 residues long. Germline assignment: CDR1 WSHSY and CDR2 SAAADI. Trimming left V 8 bases short and J 5 bases short, with 15 bases between. CDR3 in amino acids: CASHRRLSTGELFF. The CDR3 nucleotides read TGCGCCAGCCACAGGAGACTTTCAACCGGGGAGCTGTTTTTT.

The chain is built from TRBV5-1 and TRBJ1-5; 8 nucleotides line up with TRBD1. The germline V gene encodes CDR1 SGHRS and CDR2 YFSETQ. V shed 0 bases and J 6 bases; nucleotides not matched to a gene: 5. The CDR3 runs 15 residues. The CDR3 protein is CASSLAGTGGQPQHF. CDR3 coding DNA: TGCGCCAGCAGCTTGGCTGGGACAGGCGGTCAGCCCCAGCATTTT. Combining the CDR3 with reference TRBV5-1 and TRBJ1-5 gives the whole variable domain KAGVTQTPRYLIKTRGQQVTLSCSPISGHRSVSWYQQTPGQGLQFLFEYFSETQRNKGNFPGRFSGRQFSNSRSEMNVSTLELGDSALYLCASSLAGTGGQPQHFGDGTRLSIL.

The chain joins TRBV5-1 to TRBJ1-3; D is possibly TRBD1 (5 bases). There are 14 residues in the CDR3. In germline, CDR1 is SGHRS, CDR2 YFSETQ. Trimming left V 5 bases short and J 1 base short, with 10 bases between. CDR3 sequence: CASRTGQSGNTIYF. The DNA of the CDR3 is TGCGCCAGCAGAACCGGACAATCTGGAAACACCATATATTTT.

This clone is a singleton in its sample. The V and J genes are TRBV27 and TRBJ1-1; D perhaps matches TRBD1 (5 bases). CDR3 size: 14 residues. The germline V and J ends were trimmed by 5 bases and 1 base, with 11 bases remaining between them. Germline lookup yields CDR1 MNHEY and CDR2 SMNVEV (reference sequence). The CDR3: CASSLQEQNTEAFF. The CDR3 DNA is TGTGCCAGCAGTCTACAGGAGCAGAACACTGAAGCTTTCTTT.

Worth noting for this clone: The sample carries other DNA sequences with the same CDR3. The chain has TRBV5-1 and TRBJ1-3, with D possibly being TRBD1 (6 bases). Germline CDR1 is SGHRS and CDR2 is YFSETQ. The V and J ends lost 4 bases and 3 bases respectively, with 17 bases between them. The CDR3 has 16 amino acids. Here the CDR3 DNA reads TGCGCCAGCAGCAGTTCTCAAACAGGGAATGGAAACACCATATATTTT. This encodes CASSSSQTGNGNTIYF.

The rearrangement links TRBV28 to TRBJ1-2; possible D gene TRBD1, 6 bases. Per the germline V gene, CDR1 is MDHEN and CDR2 is SYDVKM. This CDR3 has 15 amino acids. V was trimmed by 2 bases and J by 6 bases, leaving 16 bases between them. The CDR3: CASSLMGGALDGYTF. The CDR3 DNA reads TGTGCCAGCAGTTTAATGGGGGGCGCTTTGGATGGCTACACCTTC.

The chain employs TRBV7-8 and TRBJ2-7, with 8 bases matching TRBD1. This CDR3 comprises 15 residues. Per the germline V gene, CDR1 is SGHVS and CDR2 is FQNEAQ. V shed 1 base, J shed 5 bases, and the junction held 7 bases outside the gene matches. The CDR3 protein is CASSLVQGAFDEQYF. The CDR3 bases are TGTGCCAGCAGCTTAGTTCAGGGGGCTTTCGACGAGCAGTACTTC. The full variable domain, completed using reference TRBV7-8 and TRBJ2-7, is GAGVSQSPRYKVAKRGQDVALRCDPISGHVSLFWYQQALGQGPEFLTYFQNEAQLDKSGLPSDRFFAERPEGSVSTLKIQRTQQEDSAVYLCASSLVQGAFDEQYFGPGTRLTVT.

The V gene is TRBV12-3 or TRBV12-4, the J gene TRBJ2-3, with D possibly being TRBD2 (6 bases). The CDR3 runs to 12 residues. V lost 3 bases, J lost 5 bases, and 6 bases lay in between. CDR3 in amino acids: CASSLGGDTQYF. The CDR3 nucleotides are TGTGCCAGCAGTTTGGGGGGAGATACGCAGTATTTT.